This TCR beta chain was sequenced in a study of T cell responses to AZD1222 COVID-19 vaccine. About the study: Timing groups of about 4 and about 12 weeks for second doses were pooled. The study's findings and limits: Close to half of spike-specific TCRs reportedly recognize unmutated variant regions. The donor cohort was predominantly white British with a female majority, and clonal diversity may have been underestimated. The CD4 TCRs associated with vaccination extended across spike and predominated at 160-218 and 743-854.

Clones were sequenced by immunoSEQ multiplex PCR, and TCRdb holds only the in-frame ones, with some missing. The sample includes 95,000 to 100,000 clones, approximately 90% of them seen just once. Points on this clone: Antigen specificity is unknown.

The receptor was isolated from an adult in good health. This specimen consisted of peripheral blood, obtained on day 0 of AZD1222 vaccination.

CDR3 loop: CASSPHRAYTEAFF. The CDR3 coding sequence is TGTGCCAGCAGCCCACACAGGGCGTACACTGAAGCTTTCTTT. The rearrangement uses TRBV28 and TRBJ1-1; D might be TRBD1 (6 bases). Germline CDR1 is MDHEN and CDR2 is SYDVKM. The germline V and J ends were trimmed by 6 bases and 3 bases, with 14 bases remaining between them. CDR3 length: 14 amino acids.